The 29 T cell receptor beta chains given below trace back to one sample, sequenced in a study of CD8 T cells in Susac syndrome. The authors reverse transcribed roughly 0.5 to 1 ug RNA with random hexamers. TCRdb analysed the immunoSEQ multiplex PCR reads with MiXCR anew, one entry per CDR3 protein. In the table there are 95,000 to 150,000 distinct CDR3 sequences, 90% to 95% of which are singletons. What was sequenced was CD4+ T cells from PBMCs. These receptors all come from a human donor in good health.

The V and J genes are TRBV5-6 and TRBJ2-1, with TRBD2 matching over 11 bases. The CDR3 is made up of 19 amino acids. Germline CDR1 reads SGHDT; CDR2 reads YYEEEE. V trimming: 1 base; J trimming: 1 base; junction bases outside the gene matches: 10. CDR3 coding DNA: TGTGCCAGCAGCTTGTTGTCTAGCGGGAGGATCACGTCCTACAATGAGCAGTTCTTC. It encodes CASSLLSSGRITSYNEQFF. The full variable domain, its missing parts supplied by reference TRBV5-6 and TRBJ2-1, is DAGVTQSPTHLIKTRGQQVTLRCSPKSGHDTVSWYQQALGQGPQFIFQYYEEEERQRGNFPDRFSGHQFPNYSSELNVNALLLGDSALYLCASSLLSSGRITSYNEQFFGPGTRLTVL.

This chain links TRBV18 with TRBJ2-5, with D possibly being TRBD2 (5 bases). The CDR3 totals 14 residues. The germline V gene has CDR1 KGHSH and CDR2 LQKENI. V was pared by 2 bases and J by 5 bases, with 12 bases between. The DNA of the CDR3 is TGTGCCAGCTCACCAAACCATTCGGGGGAGACCCAGTACTTC. It is translated as CASSPNHSGETQYF. The variable domain in full, with the rest retrieved from reference TRBV18 and TRBJ2-5, is NAGVMQNPRHLVRRRGQEARLRCSPMKGHSHVYWYRQLPEEGLKFMVYLQKENIIDESGMPKERFSAEFPKEGPSILRIQQVVRGDSAAYFCASSPNHSGETQYFGPGTRLLVL.

V and J are TRBV6-6 and TRBJ2-3; no definite D call. Germline CDR1 reads MNHNY; CDR2 reads SVGAGI (reference sequence). This CDR3 is built from 14 residues. Deletions cut 2 bases from V and 2 bases from J, with 8 bases between. CDR3 in amino acids: CASSYHPNTDTQYF. CDR3 DNA sequence: TGTGCCAGCAGTTACCACCCGAACACAGATACGCAGTATTTT.

The V gene is TRBV5-1, the J gene TRBJ2-1; TRBD1 matches at 11 bases. Germline CDR1 SGHRS, CDR2 YFSETQ. The CDR3 length is 14 residues. Trimming took 0 bases from V and 8 from J; bases not matched to a gene: 1. The CDR3 loop is CASSLGTGGDEQFF. Here the CDR3 DNA reads TGCGCCAGCAGCTTGGGGACAGGGGGCGATGAGCAGTTCTTC.

The rearrangement joins TRBV29-1 to TRBJ1-1, with D possibly TRBD1 on 5 matching bases. The CDR3 runs to 13 residues. V dropped 7 bases and J dropped 0 bases, with 12 bases sitting between them. From germline, CDR1 is SQVTM and CDR2 ANQGSEA. The CDR3 nucleotides are TGCAGCGCCCTGGTACAGGTGAACACTGAAGCTTTCTTT. Amino acid sequence: CSALVQVNTEAFF.

This clonotype appeared a single time. The chain uses TRBV23-1 and TRBJ1-4; D not certain. TRBV23-1 is known as an ORF, though its function is uncertain. Trimming removed 0 bases from V and 4 bases from J, with 15 bases in between. This CDR3 contains 17 residues. CDR3 nucleotides: TGCGCCAGCAGTCAATCTCGAGACTGCTTTTTTAATGAAAAACTGTTTTTT. Its translation is CASSQSRDCFFNEKLFF.

V gene TRBV5-1 combines with J gene TRBJ2-5, with D perhaps TRBD1 (5 bases). The V gene lost 2 bases and the J gene lost 2 bases, with 7 bases spanning the gap. CDR3 length: 13 residues. The germline V gene has CDR1 SGHRS and CDR2 YFSETQ. CDR3 sequence reads: CASSFGHQETQYF. The CDR3, as DNA: TGCGCCAGCAGCTTCGGACATCAAGAGACCCAGTACTTC.

V usage is TRBV18 and J usage is TRBJ2-3; D call uncertain. Germline lookup yields CDR1 KGHSH and CDR2 LQKENI. The CDR3 totals 15 residues. Between the trimmed V and J ends, which lost 4 bases and 0 bases, there was a span of 11 bases. The CDR3 nucleotides read TGTGCCAGCTCACGAAGTGGCCCTAGCACAGATACGCAGTATTTT. Residues: CASSRSGPSTDTQYF.

V gene TRBV6-5 combines with J gene TRBJ2-1, with 13 bases identical to TRBD2. Germline assignment: CDR1 MNHEY and CDR2 SVGAGI. Germline trimming cut 6 bases from V and 10 bases from J; bases unmatched to any gene: 9. The CDR3 extends over 15 amino acids. In DNA form, the CDR3 reads TGTGCCAGCAGCCAGGGACTAGCGGGATACTCCGAGCAGTTCTTC. Translated, it gives CASSQGLAGYSEQFF.

The chain carries TRBV10-3 and TRBJ1-4, with D unresolved. The germline V and J ends were trimmed by 10 bases and 6 bases, with 9 bases remaining between them. The CDR3 sequence is 11 residues long. CDR1 is ENHRY, CDR2 SYGVKD, per germline. The CDR3 spells CATRLDEKLFF. Here the CDR3 DNA reads TGTGCCACCAGACTTGATGAAAAACTGTTTTTT.

The V gene is TRBV30, the J gene TRBJ1-3, with D perhaps matching TRBD1 (5 bases). V was clipped by 0 bases and J by 0 bases, with 12 bases between them. The CDR3 consists of 16 residues. Germline assignment: CDR1 GTSNPN and CDR2 SVGIG (reference sequence). CDR3 nucleotide sequence: TGTGCCTGGAGTGTATCAGGGCTCATCTCTGGAAACACCATATATTTT. The encoded protein is CAWSVSGLISGNTIYF.

This clonotype appeared once. The chain couples TRBV5-6 to TRBJ2-1; D perhaps matches TRBD1 (6 bases). This CDR3 region has 14 residues. Trimming removed 4 bases from V and 2 bases from J, with 10 bases in between. Looked up from germline, CDR1 is SGHDT and CDR2 is YYEEEE. CDR3 DNA: TGTGCCAGCAGCCACCGACAGGCCTACAATGAGCAGTTCTTC. Translated: CASSHRQAYNEQFF.

On this clonotype itself: The junction departs from the called germline gene at one end, perhaps through a read error. The V gene is TRBV3-1, the J gene TRBJ2-1, with TRBD2 matching over 14 bases. This CDR3 spans 13 amino acids. The germline CDR1 and CDR2 sequences are LGHDT and YNNKEL (reference sequence). CDR3 coding DNA: TGTGCCAGCAGCGGACTAGCGGGAGGTTACGGGGTCTTC. It is translated as CASSGLAGGYGVF.

J is TRBJ2-4 and V is TRBV20-1; 11 positions agree with TRBD2. CDR1 is DFQATT and CDR2 is SNEGSKA in the germline V gene (reference sequence). CDR3 length equals 18 residues. V gave up 3 bases and J gave up 0 bases; unmatched junction bases: 10. The CDR3: CSASPGTSGSLAKNIQYF. The CDR3 DNA reads as TGCAGTGCTAGTCCGGGGACTAGCGGCTCTTTAGCCAAAAACATTCAGTACTTC.

This chain joins TRBV2 and TRBJ2-5; tentatively, D is TRBD1 (5 bases). Germline V lookup: CDR1 SNHLY, CDR2 FYNNEI. CDR3 length: 14 residues. With 10 bases removed from V and 4 bases from J, the gap between germline ends came to 19 bases. CDR3: CATKPQGSRETQYF. The DNA for the CDR3 is TGTGCCACCAAACCCCAGGGAAGCCGAGAGACCCAGTACTTC.

The chain recombines TRBV5-1 with TRBJ1-1; 8 bases line up with TRBD1. V gave up 6 bases and J gave up 1 base; unmatched junction bases: 8. Germline V gives CDR1 SGHRS, CDR2 YFSETQ. This CDR3 has 15 amino acids. The CDR3 nucleotides read TGCGCCAGCACAAAGGACAGGGCGGGGAACACTGAAGCTTTCTTT. It translates to CASTKDRAGNTEAFF.

This clonotype has a handful of counts. The chain links TRBV27 to TRBJ2-2, with 13 bases that match TRBD2. Germline CDR1 MNHEY, CDR2 SMNVEV (reference sequence). With 5 bases clipped from V and 5 bases from J, the junction kept 5 bases outside the gene matches. The CDR3 totals 16 residues. CDR3 in DNA: TGTGCCAGCAGTCCCAGACTAGCGGGAGGAACCGGGGAGCTGTTTTTT. Translating it yields CASSPRLAGGTGELFF.

This rearrangement joins TRBV29-1 to TRBJ1-2; D gene unclear. V shed 3 bases and J shed 5 bases, with 7 bases lying between them. The CDR3 totals 11 residues. Germline V gene lookup returns CDR1 SQVTM and CDR2 ANQGSEA. The CDR3 region has the DNA TGCAGCGTTGAGGAGGGTTATGGCTACACCTTC. Translated: CSVEEGYGYTF.

V is TRBV20-1 and J is TRBJ1-5; TRBD1 matches 7 bases. V was pared by 6 bases and J by 1 base, with 6 bases of the junction left unmatched. CDR3 length: 14 residues. Germline V CDR1 and CDR2: DFQATT, SNEGSKA (reference sequence). This chain's CDR3 is CSARGEFSNQPQHF. As DNA, the CDR3 is TGCAGTGCCAGGGGGGAATTCAGCAATCAGCCCCAGCATTTT.

The chain's CDR3 is CASSQTGAFEAFF. DNA for the CDR3: TGTGCCAGCAGTCAGACAGGGGCATTTGAAGCTTTCTTT. The rearrangement joins TRBV25-1 to TRBJ1-1; 8 nucleotides align to TRBD1. Germline V gene sequence: CDR1 MGHDK, CDR2 SYGVNS. The CDR3 extends over 13 amino acids. The junction had 6 bases not matched to a gene; V was cut back by 5 bases and J by 7 bases.

The chain recombines TRBV29-1 with TRBJ2-1, with unresolved D. The CDR3 extends over 13 amino acids. The germline gives CDR1 SQVTM, CDR2 ANQGSEA. V lost 6 bases to trimming and J lost 1 base, with 10 bases between them. CDR3 protein: CSVLFGSYNEQFF. CDR3 nucleotides: TGCAGCGTCTTATTTGGGTCCTACAATGAGCAGTTCTTC.

In its sample, this clonotype was seen once. The chain uses TRBV10-3 and TRBJ1-2; D not resolved. V was pared by 2 bases and J by 6 bases, with 13 bases between. This CDR3 has 14 amino acids. Looked up from germline, CDR1 is ENHRY and CDR2 is SYGVKD. This CDR3 is CAISEKGPEDGYTF. Written as DNA, the CDR3 is TGTGCCATCAGTGAGAAGGGTCCCGAGGATGGCTACACCTTC.

The chain combines TRBV6-4 with TRBJ2-1, with D perhaps matching TRBD1 or TRBD2 (5 bases each). Germline V gene lookup returns CDR1 MRHNA and CDR2 SNTAGT. The CDR3 sequence is 14 residues long. Between the trimmed V and J ends, which lost 10 bases and 5 bases, there was a span of 18 bases. The CDR3 DNA reads as TGTGCCAACCCGGGACCAACGCACGACAATGAGCAGTTCTTC. Amino acids: CANPGPTHDNEQFF.

The J gene is TRBJ1-2, the V gene TRBV19; D gene uncertain. The CDR3 length is 12 residues. The germline gives CDR1 LNHDA, CDR2 SQIVND (reference sequence). Trimming shortened V by 7 bases and J by 3 bases, and 9 bases separated the two germline ends. The CDR3 DNA is TGTGCCAGTACGAGCGGTGACTATGGCTACACCTTC. Residues: CASTSGDYGYTF. The whole variable domain, remainder taken from reference TRBV19 and TRBJ1-2, is DGGITQSPKYLFRKEGQNVTLSCEQNLNHDAMYWYRQDPGQGLRLIYYSQIVNDFQKGDIAEGYSVSREKKESFPLTVTSAQKNPTAFYLCASTSGDYGYTFGSGTRLTVV.

The chain couples TRBV20-1 to TRBJ2-5; either TRBD1 or TRBD2 may fit D (5 bases each). CDR1 and CDR2 from the germline V gene are DFQATT and SNEGSKA (reference sequence). The CDR3 length is 15 residues. The V end lost 3 bases, the J end lost 1 base, and 15 bases lay between the germline ends. The CDR3 nucleotides are TGCAGTGCTAGGCAACCGGGACGGCTCCAAGAGACCCAGTACTTC. This encodes CSARQPGRLQETQYF.

This clonotype appeared a single time. V and J are TRBV5-1 and TRBJ2-1, with D possibly TRBD1 on 6 matching bases. The germline CDR1 and CDR2 sequences are SGHRS and YFSETQ. The length of the CDR3 is 15 residues. V was pared by 4 bases and J by 3 bases, with 14 bases between. This chain's CDR3 is CASSTSGTNYNEQFF. The CDR3 DNA is TGCGCCAGCAGCACCTCCGGGACAAACTACAATGAGCAGTTCTTC.

This chain links TRBV4-3 with TRBJ2-7; D possibly matches TRBD1 or TRBD2 (5 bases each). V gave up 1 base and J gave up 2 bases, with 21 bases separating them. Germline V gene sequence: CDR1 LGHNA, CDR2 YSLEER. The CDR3 length is 18 residues. DNA of the CDR3: TGCGCCAGCAGCCAAGGGGGGAATCCCGGGACGTTAGCCTACGAGCAGTACTTC. This gives the protein CASSQGGNPGTLAYEQYF.

The chain couples TRBV11-2 to TRBJ2-2, with 8 nucleotides matching TRBD1. The junction had 9 bases not matched to a gene; V was cut back by 6 bases and J by 0 bases. The CDR3 is 17 residues long. The germline CDR1 and CDR2 sequences are SGHAT and FQNNGV. The CDR3 DNA sequence: TGTGCCAGCAGACCCCCATCGGGACAGGCGAACACCGGGGAGCTGTTTTTT. Translated: CASRPPSGQANTGELFF.

The rearrangement links TRBV6-5 to TRBJ1-1, with no clear D. This CDR3 is 12 amino acids long. V lost 5 bases and J 3 bases, leaving 7 bases between the germline ends. Germline CDR1 MNHEY, CDR2 SVGAGI. The CDR3 nucleotides are TGTGCCAGCAGTCGCCCCGACACTGAAGCTTTCTTT. This translates into CASSRPDTEAFF.